This T cell receptor (beta chain) was retrieved from a study of PD-1 blockade in mismatch repair-deficient tumors. The CDR3 has 15 amino acids. Per germline, CDR1 LNHDA and CDR2 SQIVND (reference sequence). Trimming left V 5 bases short and J 1 base short, with 12 bases between. Assay: immunoSEQ multiplex PCR; the TCRdb copy retains only in-frame clones and omits some. The sample lists tens of thousands of clones, roughly 80% occurring once. V and J are TRBV19 and TRBJ2-1, with TRBD2 as a possible D gene (6 bases). This sample comprised peripheral blood, obtained 44 weeks after starting pembrolizumab. The TCR was taken from an adult with mismatch repair-deficient cancer. The CDR3 here is CASSALAKSYNEQFF. In DNA form, the CDR3 reads TGTGCCAGTAGTGCCCTAGCGAAGTCCTACAATGAGCAGTTCTTC.